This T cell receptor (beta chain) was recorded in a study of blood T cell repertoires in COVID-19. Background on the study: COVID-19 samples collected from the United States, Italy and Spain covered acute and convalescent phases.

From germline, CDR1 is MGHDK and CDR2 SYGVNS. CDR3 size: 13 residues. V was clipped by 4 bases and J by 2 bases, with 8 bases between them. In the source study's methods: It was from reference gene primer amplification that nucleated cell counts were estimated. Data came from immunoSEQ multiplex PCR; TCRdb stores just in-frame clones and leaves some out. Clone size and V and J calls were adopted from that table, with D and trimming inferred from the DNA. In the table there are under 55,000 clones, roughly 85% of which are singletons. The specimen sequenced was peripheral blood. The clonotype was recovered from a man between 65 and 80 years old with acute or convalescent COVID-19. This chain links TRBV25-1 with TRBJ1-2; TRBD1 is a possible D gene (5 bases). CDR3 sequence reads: CASSVAGNYGYTF. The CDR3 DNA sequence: TGTGCCAGCAGTGTGGCAGGGAACTATGGCTACACCTTC.